These 23 T cell receptor beta chains share one sample of origin, sequenced in a study of blood T cell repertoires in COVID-19. Sequenced by immunoSEQ multiplex PCR; TCRdb stores in-frame clones only, minus some. The data hold 110,000 to 150,000 clones, with almost 90% observed a single time. Specimen: peripheral blood. The receptors originated from a man between 45 and 60 years old with active or convalescent COVID-19.

The chain has TRBV14 and TRBJ2-7; TRBD2 aligns across 9 bases. The germline V gene encodes CDR1 SGHDN and CDR2 FVKESK. The CDR3 is 15 residues long. V lost 1 base to trimming and J lost 6 bases; unmatched junction nucleotides: 7. CDR3 sequence (DNA): TGTGCCAGCAGCCAAGTCAGTAGCGGGAGAAGCGAGCAGTACTTC. It encodes CASSQVSSGRSEQYF.

This clone showed up just a few times. This chain joins TRBV4-3 and TRBJ2-2; tentative D call: TRBD1 (6 bases). The CDR3 consists of 15 residues. Trimming pared 0 bases from V and 6 bases from J, leaving 11 bases between. CDR1 is LGHNA, CDR2 YSLEER, per germline. CDR3 nucleotide sequence: TGCGCCAGCAGCCAAGATACATCAGGGGCCGGGGAGCTGTTTTTT. This translates into CASSQDTSGAGELFF.

The V and J genes are TRBV5-1 and TRBJ2-7, with 9 bases that match TRBD1. The CDR3 has 17 amino acids. V gave up 3 bases and J gave up 2 bases; unmatched junction bases: 12. From germline, CDR1 is SGHRS and CDR2 YFSETQ. The CDR3 sequence is CASSWANRGLQAYEQYF. The CDR3 DNA reads as TGCGCCAGCAGCTGGGCTAACAGGGGGCTACAGGCCTACGAGCAGTACTTC. The whole variable domain, filled in from reference TRBV5-1 and TRBJ2-7, reads KAGVTQTPRYLIKTRGQQVTLSCSPISGHRSVSWYQQTPGQGLQFLFEYFSETQRNKGNFPGRFSGRQFSNSRSEMNVSTLELGDSALYLCASSWANRGLQAYEQYFGPGTRLTVT.

The chain recombines TRBV6-5 with TRBJ1-3; tentatively, D is TRBD1 (6 bases). Trimming took 6 bases from V and 2 from J, leaving 11 bases between them. The length of the CDR3 is 14 residues. The V gene's germline CDR1 is MNHEY and CDR2 SVGAGI. The CDR3 region has the DNA TGTGCCAGCAGCTCCGGGACAACTGGAAACACCATATATTTT. Translated: CASSSGTTGNTIYF.

The chain recombines TRBV19 with TRBJ2-3; 7 bases agree with TRBD1. V shed 10 bases, J shed 1 base, and the junction held 5 bases outside the gene matches. CDR3 length: 13 amino acids. The V gene's germline CDR1 is LNHDA and CDR2 SQIVND (reference sequence). The CDR3: CATSGQRTDTQYF. CDR3 sequence (DNA): TGTGCCACCTCGGGACAGCGCACAGATACGCAGTATTTT.

V and J are TRBV9 and TRBJ2-3; 7 bases are a match to TRBD2. The J segment lost 0 bases and the V segment lost 0 bases, leaving 7 bases of the junction unmatched. CDR1 is SGDLS and CDR2 is YYNGEE in the germline V gene. There are 17 residues in the CDR3. CDR3 region: CASSVAPAGASTDTQYF. CDR3 nucleotides: TGTGCCAGCAGCGTAGCTCCCGCGGGAGCTAGCACAGATACGCAGTATTTT.

The rearrangement uses TRBV7-2 and TRBJ1-4; D not certain. The V and J ends lost 1 base and 4 bases respectively, with 7 bases between them. Germline V CDR1 and CDR2: SGHTA, FQGNSA. The CDR3 has 14 amino acids. CDR3 loop: CASSLGQHNEKLFF. CDR3 DNA sequence: TGTGCCAGCAGCTTAGGACAACATAATGAAAAACTGTTTTTT.

The V gene is TRBV7-6, the J gene TRBJ2-2, with 8 bases fitting TRBD1. V shed 5 bases and J 5 bases; nucleotides not matched to a gene: 4. Germline values: CDR1 SGHVS, CDR2 FNYEAQ. This CDR3 contains 14 residues. As DNA, the CDR3 is TGTGCCAGCAGCATCAGGGGGCGGACCGGGGAGCTGTTTTTT. Translation gives CASSIRGRTGELFF.

This clone was recorded only once. V is TRBV6-2 or TRBV6-3 and J is TRBJ2-7; perhaps TRBD2 as D (6 bases). The germline V gene encodes CDR1 MNHEY and CDR2 SVGEGT. V shed 5 bases and J shed 3 bases, with 20 bases lying between them. This CDR3 region has 16 residues. The CDR3: CASSQIGRGRSYEQYF. Written as DNA, the CDR3 is TGTGCCAGCAGTCAAATCGGGAGAGGTCGTAGCTACGAGCAGTACTTC.

The chain is built from TRBV21-1 and TRBJ2-6; the tabulated D call, TRBD2, remains unverified against the DNA. TRBV21-1 is marked as a pseudogene. CDR3 length equals 16 residues. CDR3 sequence reads: CAARSGGKAGANVLTF. Here the CDR3 DNA reads TGTGCAGCCCGAAGCGGGGGTAAGGCTGGGGCCAACGTCCTGACTTTC.

The chain recombines TRBV7-2 with TRBJ2-1; 10 bases align to TRBD1. This CDR3 is 15 amino acids long. J was trimmed by 8 bases and V by 5 bases; bases with no gene match: 9. Germline CDR1 reads SGHTA; CDR2 reads FQGNSA. The CDR3 sequence is CASSRTGGVFDEQFF. The CDR3 DNA follows: TGTGCCAGCAGCAGGACAGGGGGGGTGTTCGATGAGCAGTTCTTC.

CDR3 residues: CASSRLHSGDGYTF. CDR3 nucleotides: TGTGCCAGTAGTAGGCTCCACTCGGGAGATGGCTACACCTTC. The gene calls are TRBV19 and TRBJ1-2; no firm D call. The CDR3 covers 14 residues. The V end was cut by 4 bases, the J end by 6 bases, with 15 bases between. The germline CDR1 and CDR2 sequences are LNHDA and SQIVND (reference sequence). Filled out from reference TRBV19 and TRBJ1-2, the complete variable domain reads DGGITQSPKYLFRKEGQNVTLSCEQNLNHDAMYWYRQDPGQGLRLIYYSQIVNDFQKGDIAEGYSVSREKKESFPLTVTSAQKNPTAFYLCASSRLHSGDGYTFGSGTRLTVV.

V and J are TRBV27 and TRBJ1-4, with no clear D. The ends were cut back, 3 bases at V and 5 bases at J, with 10 bases in the middle. Germline V gene data show CDR1 as MNHEY and CDR2 as SMNVEV (reference sequence). The length of the CDR3 is 14 residues. The CDR3 DNA follows: TGTGCCAGCAGTTTCACGGGTTCGAATGAAAAACTGTTTTTT. Translating gives CASSFTGSNEKLFF.

The CDR3 DNA is TGTGCCAGCAGCCGATCCGGGACTAGCGGTACCTACGAGCAGTACTTC. This gives the protein CASSRSGTSGTYEQYF. This chain links TRBV5-5 with TRBJ2-7; 11 bases are shared with TRBD2. Per the germline V gene, CDR1 is SGHKS and CDR2 is YYEKEE (reference sequence). The CDR3 runs to 16 residues. V shed 4 bases, J shed 2 bases, and the junction held 8 bases outside the gene matches.

This clone was counted once. The rearrangement joins TRBV7-2 to TRBJ1-6; D remains unclear. The CDR3 extends over 19 amino acids. V was clipped by 5 bases and J by 7 bases, with 27 bases between them. CDR1 is SGHTA and CDR2 is FQGNSA in the germline V gene. The chain's CDR3 is CASSQGRERAARRNSPLHF. The DNA of the CDR3 is TGTGCCAGCAGCCAAGGACGGGAGAGGGCGGCAAGGAGGAATTCACCCCTCCACTTT.

The chain combines TRBV19 with TRBJ2-7; the D gene is possibly TRBD1 (5 bases). This CDR3 is built from 18 residues. Trimming cost V 3 bases and J 5 bases, with 26 bases left between them. The V gene's germline CDR1 is LNHDA and CDR2 SQIVND (reference sequence). CDR3 residues: CASSIRPTYGWGVDEQYF. DNA of the CDR3: TGTGCCAGTAGTATTCGCCCGACTTATGGTTGGGGCGTAGACGAGCAGTACTTC.

The V and J genes are TRBV28 and TRBJ1-1; D is possibly TRBD1 (5 bases). There are 14 residues in the CDR3. V lost 7 bases and J lost 11, with 23 bases in between. Germline lookup yields CDR1 MDHEN and CDR2 SYDVKM. The CDR3 nucleotides read TGTGCCAGCACCCTTTCACCTGGACAACCCCGGGCTTTCTTT. Protein product: CASTLSPGQPRAFF.

V is TRBV3-1 (or the pseudogene TRBV3-2) and J is TRBJ2-7; 8 nucleotides match TRBD1. Germline V gene data show CDR1 as LGHDT and CDR2 as YNNKEL (reference sequence). The length of the CDR3 is 16 residues. The V segment lost 4 bases and the J segment 7 bases; nucleotides outside the gene matches: 15. CDR3 bases: TGTGCCAGCAGCCTCCAGGGGGCCCGTACAGGAGGTGAGCAGTACTTC. Translating it yields CASSLQGARTGGEQYF.

This clone was counted between two and nine times. CDR3 residues: CASSGRRTQGSPLHF. CDR3 sequence (DNA): TGTGCCAGCAGTGGTCGACGGACACAAGGTTCACCCCTCCACTTT. The genes are TRBV27 and TRBJ1-6, with D perhaps TRBD1 (5 bases). CDR3 length: 15 residues. The V end lost 5 bases, the J end lost 9 bases, and 17 bases lay between the germline ends. Germline V gene data show CDR1 as MNHEY and CDR2 as SMNVEV (reference sequence).

V usage is TRBV28 and J usage is TRBJ1-1; the D gene is possibly TRBD1 (6 bases). The CDR3 contains 14 residues. Per the germline V gene, CDR1 is MDHEN and CDR2 is SYDVKM. Deletions cut 3 bases from V and 1 base from J, with 9 bases between. The CDR3 protein is CASSFSQGNTEAFF. DNA for the CDR3: TGTGCCAGCAGTTTCTCACAGGGGAACACTGAAGCTTTCTTT.

This clone was found once. The chain links TRBV7-9 to TRBJ1-3, with 10 bases fitting TRBD1. This CDR3 contains 15 residues. V lost 5 bases to trimming and J lost 3 bases; unmatched junction nucleotides: 4. Germline V gives CDR1 SEHNR, CDR2 FQNEAQ (reference sequence). The CDR3 is CASSRRTGGGNTIYF. The CDR3 DNA reads as TGTGCCAGCAGCCGAAGGACAGGGGGTGGAAACACCATATATTTT.

CDR3 residues: CASSSVQETQYF. CDR3 in DNA: TGTGCCAGCAGTTCGGTCCAAGAGACCCAGTACTTC. This chain uses TRBV28 with TRBJ2-5; D not certain. Germline CDR1 reads MDHEN; CDR2 reads SYDVKM. V gave up 4 bases and J gave up 1 base, with 4 bases separating them. This CDR3 has 12 residues.

The chain couples TRBV5-4 to TRBJ2-7; TRBD2 agrees at 7 bases. From germline, CDR1 is SGHNT and CDR2 YYREEE (reference sequence). After removal of 3 bases from V and 0 bases from J, the junction contained 6 bases not matched to a gene. The CDR3 is made up of 15 amino acids. The CDR3 DNA follows: TGTGCCAGCAGCTCGCTAGCGGATAGCTCCTACGAGCAGTACTTC. Protein sequence: CASSSLADSSYEQYF.